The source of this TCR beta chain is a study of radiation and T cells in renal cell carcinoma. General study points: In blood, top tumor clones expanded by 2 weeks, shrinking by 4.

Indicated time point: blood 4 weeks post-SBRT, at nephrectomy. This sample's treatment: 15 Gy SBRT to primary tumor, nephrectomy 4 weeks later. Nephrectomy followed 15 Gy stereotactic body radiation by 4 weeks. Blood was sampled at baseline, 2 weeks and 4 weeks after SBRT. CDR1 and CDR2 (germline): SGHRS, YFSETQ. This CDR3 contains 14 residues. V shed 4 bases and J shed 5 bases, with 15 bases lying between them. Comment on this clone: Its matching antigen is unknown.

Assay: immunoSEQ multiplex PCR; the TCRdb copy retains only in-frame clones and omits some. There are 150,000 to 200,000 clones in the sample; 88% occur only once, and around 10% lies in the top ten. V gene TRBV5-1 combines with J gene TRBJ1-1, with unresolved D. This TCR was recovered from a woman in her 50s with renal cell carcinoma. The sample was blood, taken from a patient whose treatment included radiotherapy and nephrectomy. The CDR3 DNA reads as TGCGCCAGCAGCGTGGACGCCCTGGGGACTGAAGCTTTCTTT. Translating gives CASSVDALGTEAFF.